The rows below give T cell receptor beta chains drawn from one sample of a study of control samples from healthy donors and cancer patients. Repertoires were generated with immunoSEQ multiplex PCR, while TCRdb's copy carries only in-frame clones and drops some. This table holds 120,000 or so clones, 70% to 90% found once. The source material was blood. The receptors come from a man in his fifties or sixties in good health. The CDR3 runs from the conserved cysteine through the conserved F or W. D genes are given only for firm matches. Clone sizes are given selectively: once, few, many, or a class where the clone is expanded.

D,size,V,J,CDR3,DNA
.,.,TRBV19,TRBJ1-6,CASSILGRNGSPLHF,TGTGCCAGTAGTATCCTAGGAAGAAATGGCTCACCCCTCCACTTT
.,.,TRBV20-1,TRBJ2-4,CSASNTGSAKNIQYF,TGCAGTGCTAGTAACACAGGGTCGGCCAAAAACATTCAGTACTTC
TRBD2,.,TRBV10-3,TRBJ2-3,CAIKGGGWTDTQYF,TGTGCCATCAAAGGCGGGGGATGGACAGATACGCAGTATTTT
.,.,TRBV7-2,TRBJ1-5,CASSLVDGQIFNQPQHF,TGTGCCAGCAGCTTAGTTGACGGACAAATCTTCAATCAGCCCCAGCATTTT
.,.,TRBV4-3,TRBJ1-5,CASSLNGFQPQHF,TGCGCCAGCAGCCTAAACGGCTTTCAGCCCCAGCATTTT
.,once,TRBV23-1,TRBJ2-2,CASSHRAKTDTGELFF,TGCGCCAGCAGTCATAGGGCGAAAACCGACACCGGGGAGCTGTTTTTT
.,.,TRBV28,TRBJ2-2,CASRPGQHTGELFF,TGTGCCAGCAGACCGGGCCAGCACACCGGGGAGCTGTTTTTT
TRBD2,.,TRBV5-4,TRBJ2-3,CASSRQLAGGPQDTQYF,TGTGCCAGCAGCCGTCAACTAGCGGGGGGCCCACAAGATACGCAGTATTTT
TRBD1,once,TRBV3-1/TRBV3-2,TRBJ2-5,CASSQGGWTGAGETQYF,TGTGCCAGCAGCCAGGGGGGATGGACAGGGGCGGGAGAGACCCAGTACTTC
TRBD1,.,TRBV6-5,TRBJ1-2,CASRDGTGLGGYTF,TGTGCCAGCAGAGATGGGACAGGCCTCGGCGGCTACACCTTC
.,.,TRBV5-4,TRBJ1-4,CASSLEGYGEKLFF,TGTGCCAGCAGCTTGGAAGGGTACGGAGAAAAACTGTTTTTT
TRBD1,.,TRBV6-5,TRBJ1-2,CASSGTGGDNYGYTF,TGTGCCAGCTCTGGAACAGGGGGGGATAACTATGGCTACACCTTC
.,few,TRBV19,TRBJ2-7,CATSFRPTGVYEQYF,TGTGCCACCTCCTTTCGACCCACAGGTGTCTACGAGCAGTACTTC
TRBD2,.,TRBV9,TRBJ2-7,CASSGSGTTPGEQYF,TGTGCCAGCAGCGGCTCCGGGACTACCCCTGGGGAGCAGTACTTC
TRBD1,.,TRBV14,TRBJ1-1,CASSRQGAGYTEAFF,TGTGCCAGCAGCCGTCAGGGGGCAGGGTACACTGAAGCTTTCTTT
TRBD1,few,TRBV6-2/TRBV6-3,TRBJ1-5,CASSYAGQQNQPQHF,TGTGCCAGCAGTTACGCGGGACAGCAGAATCAGCCCCAGCATTTT
.,.,TRBV19,TRBJ1-1,CASRSSGRNTEAFF,TGTGCCAGTAGATCATCAGGGCGGAACACTGAAGCTTTCTTT
.,.,TRBV5-1,TRBJ1-1,CASSLGDMNTEAFF,TGCGCCAGCAGCTTGGGGGACATGAACACTGAAGCTTTCTTT
TRBD2,.,TRBV4-1,TRBJ2-1,CASRTTSGGVSEQFF,TGCGCCAGCAGAACGACTAGCGGGGGGGTCAGTGAGCAGTTCTTC
TRBD1,.,TRBV19,TRBJ1-6,CASSTGTGENSPLHF,TGTGCCAGTAGTACCGGGACAGGGGAGAATTCACCCCTCCACTTT
.,.,TRBV7-3,TRBJ2-1,CASSEQPRGTNEQFF,TGTGCCAGCAGCGAACAGCCCCGGGGAACCAATGAGCAGTTCTTC
TRBD1,once,TRBV5-1,TRBJ2-1,CASSFTGAPYNEQFF,TGCGCCAGCAGCTTTACAGGGGCCCCCTACAATGAGCAGTTCTTC
.,.,TRBV3-1/TRBV3-2,TRBJ1-6,CASSRATHSPLHF,TGTGCCAGCAGCCGAGCAACTCATTCACCCCTCCACTTT
.,.,TRBV2,TRBJ1-5,CASRYRATSNQPQHF,TGTGCCAGCAGGTACCGGGCCACTAGCAATCAGCCCCAGCATTTT
.,.,TRBV5-1,TRBJ1-4,CASSLTENEKLFF,TGCGCCAGCAGCTTGACAGAGAATGAAAAACTGTTTTTT
.,.,TRBV7-9,TRBJ1-1,CASSLTGVNTEAFF,TGTGCCAGCAGCTTGACAGGAGTGAACACTGAAGCTTTCTTT
TRBD2,.,TRBV7-2,TRBJ2-3,CASSFGTSADTQYF,TGTGCCAGCAGCTTCGGGACTAGCGCCGATACGCAGTATTTT
.,.,TRBV6-2/TRBV6-3,TRBJ1-5,CASSYSEYSNQPQHF,TGTGCCAGCAGTTACTCTGAATATAGCAATCAGCCCCAGCATTTT
.,once,TRBV19,TRBJ2-3,CASSARTDTQYF,TGTGCCAGTAGTGCGCGAACAGATACGCAGTATTTT
.,.,TRBV4-1,TRBJ2-7,CASSPWTSGEQYF,TGCGCCAGCAGCCCATGGACAAGTGGCGAGCAGTACTTC
.,.,TRBV5-1,TRBJ1-2,CASSLDSNYGYTF,TGCGCCAGCAGCTTGGACAGCAACTATGGCTACACCTTC
TRBD1,.,TRBV28,TRBJ1-1,CAVRGLTEAFF,TGTGCGGTCAGGGGGCTCACTGAAGCTTTCTTT
.,.,TRBV28,TRBJ2-3,CATDNTDTQYF,TGTGCCACCGACAACACAGATACGCAGTATTTT
TRBD1,.,TRBV28,TRBJ1-6,CASSGEDRSSYNSPLHF,TGTGCCAGCAGCGGAGAGGACAGGAGCTCCTATAATTCACCCCTCCACTTT
.,.,TRBV2,TRBJ2-1,CASSQQNEQFF,TGTGCCAGCAGCCAGCAAAATGAGCAGTTCTTC
.,.,TRBV28,TRBJ2-4,CASRSNGDIQYF,TGTGCCAGCAGAAGCAATGGGGACATTCAGTACTTC
TRBD1,.,TRBV3-1/TRBV3-2,TRBJ1-4,CASSQVGTANEKLFF,TGTGCCAGCAGCCAAGTTGGGACAGCTAATGAAAAACTGTTTTTT
TRBD1,.,TRBV28,TRBJ1-4,CASSTGQGTRNEKLFF,TGTGCCAGCAGCACCGGACAGGGAACGAGAAATGAAAAACTGTTTTTT
.,.,TRBV7-2,TRBJ1-1,CATGLGLYTEAFF,TGTGCCACCGGCTTGGGTTTGTACACTGAAGCTTTCTTT
.,.,TRBV5-6,TRBJ1-4,CASSNRDTSLVREKLFF,TGTGCCAGCAGCAACCGGGACACCTCATTGGTACGGGAAAAACTGTTTTTT
.,.,TRBV5-1,TRBJ2-1,CASSLAGSYNEQFF,TGCGCCAGCAGCTTGGCGGGTTCCTACAATGAGCAGTTCTTC
.,.,TRBV28,TRBJ1-5,CASRPEANQPQHF,TGTGCCAGCAGACCGGAAGCCAATCAGCCCCAGCATTTT
TRBD2,.,TRBV5-1,TRBJ2-1,CASSSLSGGYNEQFF,TGCGCCAGCAGCTCTCTTTCGGGGGGATACAATGAGCAGTTCTTC
.,.,TRBV6-5,TRBJ2-7,CASSYQGVGSSYEQYF,TGTGCCAGCAGTTATCAAGGGGTGGGAAGCTCCTACGAGCAGTACTTC
.,.,TRBV18,TRBJ2-3,CASSPGSGARDTQYF,TGTGCCAGCTCACCAGGGTCGGGAGCGCGGGATACGCAGTATTTT
TRBD1,.,TRBV7-2,TRBJ2-7,CASSRTGVKYEQYF,TGTGCCAGCTCCAGGACAGGGGTGAAATACGAGCAGTACTTC
.,.,TRBV27,TRBJ2-7,CASSRLSGYEQYF,TGTGCCAGCAGTCGACTTTCCGGTTACGAGCAGTACTTC